This TCR beta chain was identified during a study of control samples from healthy donors and cancer patients. V shed 3 bases and J shed 2 bases, with 14 bases lying between them. Per germline, CDR1 MNHEY and CDR2 SMNVEV (reference sequence). The CDR3 has 16 amino acids. Profiling relied on immunoSEQ multiplex PCR, and the TCRdb table lists in-frame clones only, not all of them. The sample holds about 160,000 clones; over 95% are singletons and the top ten take around 0.92%. This clone came up once. The sequencing input was blood. The gene calls are TRBV27 and TRBJ2-1, with D possibly being TRBD2 (6 bases). The sequence was obtained from a woman aged 25 to 39 in good health. CDR3 region: CASSLSAGPTYNEQFF. Written as DNA, the CDR3 is TGTGCCAGCAGTTTGTCAGCGGGCCCTACCTACAATGAGCAGTTCTTC.